The 29 T cell receptor beta chains in this list originate from one sample, sequenced in a study of cytomegalovirus exposure and HLA in healthy donors. Use of 60 Vbeta and 13 Jbeta primers characterized the PCR. Generated by immunoSEQ multiplex PCR, the TCRdb table keeps only in-frame clones and is missing some. This table has 100,000 or so clones, around 86% appearing once. The sequenced sample consisted of PBMCs. The source of these receptors is a man aged 25 to 45 in good health and CMV-seropositive.

The V call is TRBV7-2, the J call TRBJ2-7; TRBD2 matches at 7 bases. V was clipped by 6 bases and J by 7 bases; unmatched bases: 9. The CDR3 has 13 amino acids. The germline gives CDR1 SGHTA, CDR2 FQGNSA. DNA of the CDR3: TGTGCCAGCAGTTTGGGAGGGTCCTGGGAGCAGTACTTC. Translated: CASSLGGSWEQYF.

In this sample, this clone turned up once. This rearrangement joins TRBV5-6 to TRBJ1-6; D remains unclear. Germline V gene sequence: CDR1 SGHDT, CDR2 YYEEEE. The V and J ends lost 5 bases and 6 bases respectively, with 15 bases between them. The CDR3 contains 15 residues. The CDR3 region is CASSSGYRGNSPLHF. CDR3 nucleotides: TGTGCCAGCAGTTCGGGGTATCGGGGTAATTCACCCCTCCACTTT.

The rearrangement joins TRBV20-1 to TRBJ1-1, with D unresolved. This CDR3 region has 11 residues. Trimming removed 7 bases at V and 1 base at J, with 7 bases between. Germline V CDR1 and CDR2: DFQATT, SNEGSKA (reference sequence). CDR3 DNA sequence: TGCAGTGAAAACAGGAACACTGAAGCTTTCTTT. Protein product: CSENRNTEAFF.

This chain joins TRBV6-6 and TRBJ2-7, with D unclear. This CDR3 spans 13 amino acids. CDR1 and CDR2 from the germline V gene are MNHNY and SVGAGI (reference sequence). The V end was cut by 5 bases, the J end by 2 bases, with 10 bases between. CDR3 nucleotides: TGTGCCAGCAGTCAACGGAGCGCCTACGAGCAGTACTTC. The encoded protein is CASSQRSAYEQYF.

V usage is TRBV19 and J usage is TRBJ2-1, with TRBD1 identical over 7 bases. The CDR3 runs to 14 residues. CDR1 is LNHDA, CDR2 SQIVND, per germline (reference sequence). The V gene end was trimmed by 3 bases and the J gene end by 6 bases; junction bases not matched to a gene: 5. CDR3 sequence: CASSIHDRVNEQFF. CDR3 sequence (DNA): TGTGCCAGTAGTATCCATGACAGGGTCAATGAGCAGTTCTTC.

This clone appeared once. The J gene is TRBJ1-3, the V gene TRBV6-6; maybe TRBD1 (5 bases). The CDR3 contains 15 residues. Trimming took 2 bases from V and 0 from J, leaving 8 bases between them. Germline V gives CDR1 MNHNY, CDR2 SVGAGI (reference sequence). The CDR3 spells CASSYGDSSGNTIYF. The CDR3 region has the DNA TGTGCCAGCAGTTACGGCGACAGCTCTGGAAACACCATATATTTT.

The rearrangement joins TRBV7-3 to TRBJ2-2; D gene uncertain. Between the trimmed V and J ends, which lost 0 bases and 5 bases, there was a span of 10 bases. The CDR3 has 15 amino acids. Germline V CDR1 and CDR2: SGHTA, FQGTGA. The CDR3 nucleotides read TGTGCCAGCAGCTTAACTAGCATATGGACCGGGGAGCTGTTTTTT. As protein: CASSLTSIWTGELFF.

The chain couples TRBV18 to TRBJ2-2; maybe TRBD1 (7 bases). Germline CDR1 is KGHSH and CDR2 is LQKENI. The CDR3 extends over 16 amino acids. V was pared by 3 bases and J by 2 bases, with 13 bases between. CDR3 region: CASSPRGTDNTGELFF. CDR3 nucleotides: TGTGCCAGCTCACCCCGCGGGACAGATAACACCGGGGAGCTGTTTTTT.

The chain joins TRBV6-5 to TRBJ2-7; no clear D. V was cut by 0 bases and J by 12 bases, with 15 bases left in between. The CDR3 is 13 amino acids. Germline loops: CDR1 MNHEY, CDR2 SVGAGI. CDR3 region: CASSYSSGPVRYF. The DNA for the CDR3 is TGTGCCAGCAGTTACTCGAGTGGGCCAGTCAGGTACTTC.

The chain recombines TRBV7-8 with TRBJ1-2; 7 bases fit TRBD1. The CDR3 runs 14 residues. The J segment lost 7 bases and the V segment lost 5 bases, leaving 10 bases of the junction unmatched. Germline CDR1 SGHVS, CDR2 FQNEAQ. CDR3 region: CASSVTGQAGGYTF. The DNA for the CDR3 is TGTGCCAGCAGCGTTACCGGACAGGCCGGTGGCTACACCTTC.

The rearrangement joins TRBV7-2 to TRBJ1-1, with a possible D match to TRBD1 (5 bases). V was shortened by 1 base and J by 0 bases, with 9 bases between the two germline ends. The CDR3 is 15 residues long. Germline V CDR1 and CDR2: SGHTA, FQGNSA. The CDR3 region is CASSLGQIMNTEAFF. The CDR3 DNA reads as TGTGCCAGCAGCTTAGGACAGATCATGAACACTGAAGCTTTCTTT. Combining the CDR3 with reference TRBV7-2 and TRBJ1-1 gives the whole variable domain GAGVSQSPSNKVTEKGKDVELRCDPISGHTALYWYRQSLGQGLEFLIYFQGNSAPDKSGLPSDRFSAERTGGSVSTLTIQRTQQEDSAVYLCASSLGQIMNTEAFFGQGTRLTVV.

In its sample, this clone was seen a few times. The chain carries TRBV4-1 and TRBJ1-4; 7 nucleotides agree with TRBD1. Germline-derived CDR1 and CDR2 are MGHRA and YSYEKL. The CDR3 consists of 15 residues. V lost 3 bases to trimming and J lost 4 bases; unmatched junction nucleotides: 5. The CDR3 spells CASSQPQGNNEKLFF. The CDR3 DNA reads TGCGCCAGCAGCCAGCCACAGGGGAATAATGAAAAACTGTTTTTT.

This sequence joins TRBV5-4 and TRBJ1-2; 8 bases agree with TRBD1. The CDR3 is 14 residues long. Germline lookup yields CDR1 SGHNT and CDR2 YYREEE (reference sequence). With V trimmed by 4 bases and J by 7 bases, 9 bases remained unmatched. CDR3 residues: CASSQDREVRGYTF. For the CDR3, the DNA is TGTGCCAGCAGCCAGGACAGGGAGGTTCGTGGCTACACCTTC.

The gene calls are TRBV19 and TRBJ1-2; a weak D match, TRBD1 (6 bases). V was clipped by 3 bases and J by 4 bases, with 9 bases between them. The CDR3 has 13 residues. Germline CDR1 and CDR2: LNHDA and SQIVND (reference sequence). DNA of the CDR3: TGTGCCAGTAGTATCACAGGGCCCTATGGCTACACCTTC. As protein: CASSITGPYGYTF.

V is TRBV7-9 and J is TRBJ1-5; D unclear. Per germline, CDR1 SEHNR and CDR2 FQNEAQ (reference sequence). The CDR3 has 12 amino acids. Trimming took off 5 bases at V and 5 bases at J, with 7 bases between the two ends. CDR3 amino acids: CASSPQDQPQHF. For the CDR3, the DNA is TGTGCCAGCAGCCCGCAGGATCAGCCCCAGCATTTT.

The J gene is TRBJ1-1, the V gene TRBV5-4; a weak D match, TRBD1 (5 bases). V was shortened by 0 bases and J by 0 bases, with 18 bases between the two germline ends. The CDR3 extends over 18 amino acids. Germline assignment: CDR1 SGHNT and CDR2 YYREEE (reference sequence). The CDR3, as DNA: TGTGCCAGCAGCTTGGGGCAGGGAACCGTCAACTTGAACACTGAAGCTTTCTTT. Protein sequence: CASSLGQGTVNLNTEAFF.

This rearrangement joins TRBV5-1 to TRBJ1-5; perhaps TRBD1 as D (6 bases). The germline gives CDR1 SGHRS, CDR2 YFSETQ. The length of the CDR3 is 15 residues. V lost 0 bases and J 3 bases, leaving 10 bases between the germline ends. The DNA of the CDR3 is TGCGCCAGCAGCTTGGTATCAGGGGTCAATCAGCCCCAGCATTTT. Translation: CASSLVSGVNQPQHF.

The chain combines TRBV5-1 with TRBJ2-7; D ambiguous. CDR3 length: 13 amino acids. V lost 2 bases, J lost 1 base, and 7 bases lay in between. Germline CDR1 reads SGHRS; CDR2 reads YFSETQ. DNA of the CDR3: TGCGCCAGCAGCTTCGACTCTTCCTACGAGCAGTACTTC. This encodes CASSFDSSYEQYF. Using reference TRBV5-1 and TRBJ2-7 for the parts outside the CDR3, the full variable domain is KAGVTQTPRYLIKTRGQQVTLSCSPISGHRSVSWYQQTPGQGLQFLFEYFSETQRNKGNFPGRFSGRQFSNSRSEMNVSTLELGDSALYLCASSFDSSYEQYFGPGTRLTVT.

This clone was picked up one time. The chain combines TRBV5-1 with TRBJ1-2; D might be TRBD1 (6 bases). The V gene lost 1 base and the J gene lost 2 bases, with 12 bases spanning the gap. The CDR3 covers 15 residues. Germline loops: CDR1 SGHRS, CDR2 YFSETQ. CDR3: CASSLIEGGNYGYTF. In DNA, the CDR3 is TGCGCCAGCAGCTTGATTGAGGGGGGGAACTATGGCTACACCTTC.

The gene calls are TRBV19 and TRBJ1-1; D possibly corresponds to TRBD1 (5 bases). Trimming left V 5 bases short and J 6 bases short, with 10 bases between. The V gene's germline CDR1 is LNHDA and CDR2 SQIVND (reference sequence). This CDR3 is 12 amino acids long. The CDR3 loop reads CASSWGDSEAFF. CDR3 DNA sequence: TGTGCCAGTAGTTGGGGGGATTCTGAAGCTTTCTTT.

The rearrangement links TRBV12-5 to TRBJ2-7, with D possibly being TRBD2 (6 bases). CDR1 is LGHNT, CDR2 FRNRAP, per germline. V dropped 6 bases and J dropped 0 bases, with 18 bases sitting between them. This CDR3 region has 16 residues. The chain's CDR3 is CASGPQAGRPSYEQYF. Here the CDR3 DNA reads TGTGCTAGTGGCCCCCAGGCGGGGCGGCCCTCCTACGAGCAGTACTTC.

The chain has TRBV19 and TRBJ2-2; 9 bases align to TRBD1. Germline values: CDR1 LNHDA, CDR2 SQIVND (reference sequence). The junction had 14 bases not matched to a gene; V was cut back by 5 bases and J by 1 base. This CDR3 contains 19 residues. The CDR3 sequence is CASSSSGTGSKGNTGELFF. The CDR3, as DNA: TGTGCCAGTAGTTCATCCGGGACAGGGAGTAAGGGGAACACCGGGGAGCTGTTTTTT.

This chain connects TRBV4-3 to TRBJ2-5; 7 bases fit TRBD1. This CDR3 contains 15 residues. The trim removed 3 bases at V and 3 bases at J, leaving 7 bases unmatched. The germline V gene encodes CDR1 LGHNA and CDR2 YSLEER. The CDR3 DNA is TGCGCCAGCAGCCATACGAGACAGGGTAAAGAGACCCAGTACTTC. Translation: CASSHTRQGKETQYF.

CDR3 residues: CASSLDGTLVRGYTF. In DNA form, the CDR3 reads TGCGCCAGCAGCTTGGATGGCACCCTAGTTCGTGGCTACACCTTC. This chain uses TRBV5-1 with TRBJ1-2; unclear D gene. The V end lost 0 bases, the J end lost 7 bases, and 16 bases lay between the germline ends. Looked up from germline, CDR1 is SGHRS and CDR2 is YFSETQ. There are 15 residues in the CDR3.

In nucleotides, the CDR3 is TGCGCCAGCAGCCAGTACAGGGGGGGAGAGACCCAGTACTTC. Translating it yields CASSQYRGGETQYF. The V and J genes are TRBV4-1 and TRBJ2-5; D may be TRBD1 (8 bases). V dropped 3 bases and J dropped 4 bases, with 12 bases sitting between them. Looked up from germline, CDR1 is MGHRA and CDR2 is YSYEKL. CDR3 length equals 14 residues.

The rearrangement links TRBV4-3 to TRBJ1-6; tentative D call: TRBD1 (5 bases). The CDR3 runs to 15 residues. In germline, CDR1 is LGHNA, CDR2 YSLEER. V was trimmed by 0 bases and J by 9 bases, leaving 12 bases between them. CDR3 region: CASSQDMGTGSPLHF. CDR3 bases: TGCGCCAGCAGCCAAGATATGGGGACTGGTTCACCCCTCCACTTT.

The chain combines TRBV30 with TRBJ1-2; 9 bases are a match to TRBD1. This CDR3 spans 19 amino acids. The germline V gene has CDR1 GTSNPN and CDR2 SVGIG (reference sequence). V gave up 0 bases and J gave up 5 bases; unmatched junction bases: 19. For the CDR3, the DNA is TGTGCCTGGAGTGTAGGAAGGGACAGGGTAACCCTGTCGGGGTATGGCTACACCTTC. Translating gives CAWSVGRDRVTLSGYGYTF.

The chain employs TRBV18 and TRBJ2-5; no clear D gene. Trimming took off 2 bases at V and 11 bases at J, with 9 bases between the two ends. The CDR3 is made up of 11 amino acids. CDR1 and CDR2 from the germline V gene are KGHSH and LQKENI. The CDR3 bases are TGTGCCAGCTCACCAGAAACAGAGCAGTACTTC. Residues: CASSPETEQYF. Full variable domain (remainder filled in from reference TRBV18 and TRBJ2-5): NAGVMQNPRHLVRRRGQEARLRCSPMKGHSHVYWYRQLPEEGLKFMVYLQKENIIDESGMPKERFSAEFPKEGPSILRIQQVVRGDSAAYFCASSPETEQYFGPGTRLLVL.

In its sample, this clone was seen once. The chain recombines TRBV19 with TRBJ1-2; tentatively, D is TRBD1 (5 bases). Germline loops: CDR1 LNHDA, CDR2 SQIVND (reference sequence). Trimming took 2 bases from V and 8 from J, leaving 18 bases between them. The CDR3 spans 15 residues. The CDR3 DNA reads TGTGCCAGTAGTATAAACAGGTCGAAAAGTAGAGGCTACACCTTC. This codes for CASSINRSKSRGYTF.